Listed here are 21 T cell receptor beta chains from one sample, sequenced in a study of blood T cell repertoires in COVID-19. Clones were read by immunoSEQ multiplex PCR, and TCRdb kept only the in-frame ones, dropping some. This sample has about 350,000 clones, with about 92% found just once. Sequences were obtained from peripheral blood. These TCRs come from a woman in her sixties with COVID-19, enrolled during active disease.

The rearrangement links TRBV7-3 to TRBJ2-1; 12 nucleotides line up with TRBD2. V lost 5 bases and J lost 0; bases outside the gene matches: 5. From germline, CDR1 is SGHTA and CDR2 FQGTGA. CDR3 length: 17 residues. CDR3 sequence reads: CASSHGLAGTSYNEQFF. The CDR3 region has the DNA TGTGCCAGCAGCCACGGACTAGCGGGGACCTCCTACAATGAGCAGTTCTTC.

The sample holds one count of this clone. The chain uses TRBV19 and TRBJ2-1; 9 bases are a match to TRBD2. From germline, CDR1 is LNHDA and CDR2 SQIVND (reference sequence). There are 15 residues in the CDR3. With 9 bases clipped from V and 0 bases from J, the junction kept 6 bases outside the gene matches. CDR3 in DNA: TGTGCCAGCCGACTAGCGGTTCTCTCCTACAATGAGCAGTTCTTC. Protein: CASRLAVLSYNEQFF.

The rearrangement links TRBV7-3 to TRBJ1-1; D may be TRBD1 (6 bases). Per the germline V gene, CDR1 is SGHTA and CDR2 is FQGTGA. Trimming took off 2 bases at V and 1 base at J, with 8 bases between the two ends. CDR3 size: 14 residues. This CDR3 is CASSLGGQNTEAFF. Written as DNA, the CDR3 is TGTGCCAGCAGCTTAGGGGGACAGAACACTGAAGCTTTCTTT.

V usage is TRBV27 and J usage is TRBJ1-1, with 7 bases that match TRBD1. From germline, CDR1 is MNHEY and CDR2 SMNVEV (reference sequence). Trimming cost V 5 bases and J 3 bases; bases outside gene matches: 18. This CDR3 comprises 18 residues. CDR3 bases: TGTGCCAGCAGTAGGATACAACAGGGGTCGCCCTCCTACACTGAAGCTTTCTTT. Its translation is CASSRIQQGSPSYTEAFF.

Here the CDR3 reads CASSRGVSGGYEQYF. The CDR3 DNA sequence: TGTGCCAGTAGTAGGGGGGTTAGCGGGGGATACGAGCAGTACTTC. The chain is built from TRBV19 and TRBJ2-7; 9 bases map to TRBD2. Germline CDR1 and CDR2: LNHDA and SQIVND (reference sequence). After removal of 4 bases from V and 4 bases from J, the junction contained 8 bases not matched to a gene. The CDR3 extends over 15 amino acids.

This clone has only a few counts. The chain links TRBV19 to TRBJ1-1, with D tentatively TRBD1 (5 bases). Germline V gives CDR1 LNHDA, CDR2 SQIVND (reference sequence). The V end lost 5 bases, the J end lost 9 bases, and 13 bases lay between the germline ends. This CDR3 is built from 12 residues. The chain's CDR3 is CASSVSGDKAFF. The CDR3 DNA reads as TGTGCCAGTAGTGTCTCGGGGGATAAAGCTTTCTTT. Together with reference TRBV19 and TRBJ1-1, the CDR3 gives the full variable domain: DGGITQSPKYLFRKEGQNVTLSCEQNLNHDAMYWYRQDPGQGLRLIYYSQIVNDFQKGDIAEGYSVSREKKESFPLTVTSAQKNPTAFYLCASSVSGDKAFFGQGTRLTVV.

This clone was observed a few times. This chain uses TRBV6-5 with TRBJ1-5; 9 bases align to TRBD1. V lost 3 bases to trimming and J lost 8 bases; unmatched junction nucleotides: 5. Germline V CDR1 and CDR2: MNHEY, SVGAGI. There are 14 residues in the CDR3. CDR3 region: CASSYSGQGKPQHF. DNA of the CDR3: TGTGCCAGCAGTTATTCGGGACAGGGCAAGCCCCAGCATTTT.

The rearrangement joins TRBV5-1 to TRBJ2-1; 11 bases are shared with TRBD2. The CDR3 totals 16 residues. Germline CDR1 and CDR2: SGHRS and YFSETQ. Losses at the gene ends were 7 bases for V and 4 bases for J; bases not matched to a gene: 10. The DNA of the CDR3 is TGCGCCAGCCGGACCATAGCGGGGGGGTTTTACAATGAGCAGTTCTTC. Its protein is CASRTIAGGFYNEQFF.

This chain uses TRBV15 with TRBJ1-2; 8 bases match TRBD1. V shed 0 bases and J 3 bases; nucleotides not matched to a gene: 9. The CDR3 is made up of 17 amino acids. Germline V CDR1 and CDR2: LNHNV, YYDKDF (reference sequence). The CDR3: CATSRDGLTGGHYGYTF. CDR3 nucleotides: TGTGCCACCAGCAGAGATGGTCTAACAGGGGGACACTATGGCTACACCTTC.

The chain carries TRBV3-1 (or the pseudogene TRBV3-2) and TRBJ2-1; 9 nucleotides agree with TRBD1. The trim removed 3 bases at V and 8 bases at J, leaving 14 bases unmatched. The CDR3 spans 17 residues. CDR1 is LGHDT, CDR2 YNNKEL, per germline (reference sequence). CDR3 coding DNA: TGTGCCAGCAGCCATCCCACCGGGACAGGGTATTCGGATGAGCAGTTCTTC. Translation gives CASSHPTGTGYSDEQFF.

The V and J genes are TRBV4-2 and TRBJ2-5, with 9 bases that match TRBD1. The CDR3 contains 15 residues. V was clipped by 3 bases and J by 5 bases; unmatched bases: 7. Looked up from germline, CDR1 is LGHNA and CDR2 is YNFKEQ. CDR3 in amino acids: CASSQSQGAMETQYF. The CDR3 DNA reads TGTGCCAGCAGCCAGTCACAGGGGGCGATGGAGACCCAGTACTTC.

The chain has TRBV7-9 and TRBJ1-2, with D possibly being TRBD1 (6 bases). The CDR3 has 13 amino acids. Trimming took off 2 bases at V and 7 bases at J, with 11 bases between the two ends. CDR1 is SEHNR, CDR2 FQNEAQ, per germline (reference sequence). The CDR3 is CASSLLQGSGYTF. The CDR3 nucleotides are TGTGCCAGCAGCTTACTACAGGGCTCTGGCTACACCTTC.

The chain links TRBV5-1 to TRBJ2-5, with 9 bases matching TRBD1. J gave up 5 bases and V 4 bases, and 6 bases lay outside the gene matches. In germline, CDR1 is SGHRS, CDR2 YFSETQ. This CDR3 has 14 amino acids. Here the CDR3 DNA reads TGCGCCAGCAGCCGCACAGGGGGCGCCGAGACCCAGTACTTC. Translated: CASSRTGGAETQYF.

The V call is TRBV3-1 (or the pseudogene TRBV3-2), the J call TRBJ1-1; D may be TRBD1 (5 bases). The germline CDR1 and CDR2 sequences are LGHDT and YNNKEL (reference sequence). V was clipped by 1 base and J by 10 bases, with 13 bases between them. The CDR3 consists of 13 residues. In DNA form, the CDR3 reads TGTGCCAGCAGCCAAGGTATAGACAGTGGAGCTTTCTTT. This encodes CASSQGIDSGAFF.

V usage is TRBV5-1 and J usage is TRBJ2-3; D is ambiguous. Germline V gene data show CDR1 as SGHRS and CDR2 as YFSETQ. There are 12 residues in the CDR3. V was trimmed by 0 bases and J by 9 bases, leaving 8 bases between them. CDR3: CASSLESRTQYF. The CDR3 nucleotides are TGCGCCAGCAGCTTGGAGTCGAGGACGCAGTATTTT.

This chain connects TRBV9 to TRBJ2-3, with 13 bases that match TRBD2. Germline lookup yields CDR1 SGDLS and CDR2 YYNGEE. V trimming: 2 bases; J trimming: 7 bases; junction bases outside the gene matches: 4. This CDR3 is built from 15 residues. The CDR3 loop is CASSVLLAGGNTQYF. DNA of the CDR3: TGTGCCAGCAGCGTTCTACTAGCGGGGGGGAATACGCAGTATTTT. Looking up the rest from reference TRBV9 and TRBJ2-3 gives the full variable domain: DSGVTQTPKHLITATGQRVTLRCSPRSGDLSVYWYQQSLDQGLQFLIQYYNGEERAKGNILERFSAQQFPDLHSELNLSSLELGDSALYFCASSVLLAGGNTQYFGPGTRLTVL.

The J gene is TRBJ1-2, the V gene TRBV6-6; 7 positions match TRBD1. Looked up from germline, CDR1 is MNHNY and CDR2 is SVGAGI (reference sequence). The CDR3 extends over 16 amino acids. Trimming at V came to 0 bases and at J to 5 bases, leaving 9 bases not matched to a gene. The CDR3 sequence: CASSYSPDGTDYGYTF. The CDR3 region has the DNA TGTGCCAGCAGTTACTCTCCCGACGGGACAGATTATGGCTACACCTTC.

A remark on this clone: This likely comes from a read error, as the CDR3 has no conserved phenylalanine or tryptophan at its end. No DNA is shown, since the ends of the CDR3 on it are uncertain; the CDR3 is the one TCRdb lists. The chain couples TRBV10-3 to TRBJ1-2. CDR1 and CDR2 (germline): ENHRY, SYGVKD. The CDR3 sequence runs 10 residues, both termini included. The CDR3 spells CATVASLAGR.

The V gene is TRBV19, the J gene TRBJ2-3; the D gene is possibly TRBD1 (5 bases). The V gene's germline CDR1 is LNHDA and CDR2 SQIVND (reference sequence). The CDR3 spans 15 residues. V was trimmed by 3 bases and J by 0 bases, leaving 10 bases between them. The CDR3 sequence is CASSILGASTDTQYF. The CDR3 bases are TGTGCCAGTAGTATTCTTGGGGCTAGCACAGATACGCAGTATTTT.

The chain couples TRBV7-3 to TRBJ1-2; D is undetermined. CDR1 and CDR2 (germline): SGHTA, FQGTGA. The CDR3 has 13 residues. V was cut by 1 base and J by 4 bases, with 7 bases left in between. The CDR3 protein is CASSLREGYGYTF. The CDR3 nucleotides are TGTGCCAGCAGCTTAAGGGAGGGCTATGGCTACACCTTC.

The chain carries TRBV7-9 and TRBJ1-2; 8 nucleotides match TRBD1. V shed 5 bases, J shed 0 bases, and the junction held 8 bases outside the gene matches. The CDR3 is made up of 16 amino acids. Germline CDR1 is SEHNR and CDR2 is FQNEAQ (reference sequence). This CDR3 is CASSHRGAVTNYGYTF. The DNA of the CDR3 is TGTGCCAGCAGCCACAGGGGGGCAGTCACTAACTATGGCTACACCTTC.